These 15 T cell receptor beta chains were sequenced from one sample in a study of blood T cell repertoires in COVID-19. Sequenced by immunoSEQ multiplex PCR; TCRdb stores in-frame clones only, minus some. The table shows under 75,000 clones, with roughly 70% occurring only once. Sequencing was carried out using peripheral blood. These receptors came from a woman in her 50s with active or convalescent COVID-19.

The genes are TRBV7-8 and TRBJ2-4; 11 bases are shared with TRBD2. The CDR3 contains 19 residues. V gave up 5 bases and J gave up 0 bases; unmatched junction bases: 12. Germline loops: CDR1 SGHVS, CDR2 FQNEAQ. CDR3 DNA: TGTGCCAGCAGCCATATTCCTCTTAGCGGGAGGGGAGCCAAAAACATTCAGTACTTC. Translation gives CASSHIPLSGRGAKNIQYF.

The genes are TRBV6-5 and TRBJ2-7; 9 bases are shared with TRBD2. J lost 6 bases, V lost 7 bases, and 13 bases had no gene match. This CDR3 has 15 residues. CDR1 and CDR2 (germline): MNHEY, SVGAGI. CDR3 loop: CASNPGAGGRSEQYF. DNA for the CDR3: TGTGCCAGCAACCCGGGGGCGGGAGGGCGGTCCGAGCAGTACTTC.

The chain joins TRBV30 to TRBJ2-5; D gene ambiguous. CDR1 is GTSNPN, CDR2 SVGIG, per germline (reference sequence). V was clipped by 4 bases and J by 3 bases, with 15 bases between them. This CDR3 is 14 amino acids long. Written as DNA, the CDR3 is TGTGCCTGGACCGGTGTCGGCCGGGAAGAGACCCAGTACTTC. It translates to CAWTGVGREETQYF. The complete variable domain, with remaining parts taken from reference TRBV30 and TRBJ2-5, reads SQTIHQWPATLVQPVGSPLSLECTVEGTSNPNLYWYRQAAGRGLQLLFYSVGIGQISSEVPQNLSASRPQDRQFILSSKKLLLSDSGFYLCAWTGVGREETQYFGPGTRLLVL.

This chain connects TRBV9 to TRBJ2-1, with TRBD1 identical over 12 bases. CDR1 and CDR2 from the germline V gene are SGDLS and YYNGEE. Trimming took 4 bases from V and 9 from J; bases not matched to a gene: 5. There are 14 residues in the CDR3. Here the CDR3 reads CASSLGTGGSEQFF. The DNA of the CDR3 is TGTGCCAGCAGCTTGGGGACAGGGGGCAGTGAGCAGTTCTTC.

The chain combines TRBV5-1 with TRBJ2-3; no reliable D call. Germline CDR1 reads SGHRS; CDR2 reads YFSETQ. This CDR3 is built from 14 residues. Trimming cost V 2 bases and J 4 bases, with 11 bases left between them. Written as DNA, the CDR3 is TGCGCCAGCAGCTTCGGGTCGTTAGCAGATACGCAGTATTTT. Translation gives CASSFGSLADTQYF. Filled out from reference TRBV5-1 and TRBJ2-3, the complete variable domain reads KAGVTQTPRYLIKTRGQQVTLSCSPISGHRSVSWYQQTPGQGLQFLFEYFSETQRNKGNFPGRFSGRQFSNSRSEMNVSTLELGDSALYLCASSFGSLADTQYFGPGTRLTVL.

V is TRBV5-5 and J is TRBJ2-7; 7 nucleotides match TRBD1. V dropped 4 bases and J dropped 5; count of bases not matched to a gene: 15. There are 16 residues in the CDR3. From germline, CDR1 is SGHKS and CDR2 YYEKEE (reference sequence). CDR3 nucleotides: TGTGCCAGCAGCCGCCGGCGACAGGGCTCTTCTCACGAGCAGTACTTC. It is translated as CASSRRRQGSSHEQYF.

V usage is TRBV9 and J usage is TRBJ2-5; D is perhaps TRBD2 (5 bases). The CDR3 length is 14 residues. Germline assignment: CDR1 SGDLS and CDR2 YYNGEE. Trimming cost V 4 bases and J 4 bases, with 14 bases left between them. The CDR3, as DNA: TGTGCCAGCAGCCCTGGACTTTTCGGAGAGACCCAGTACTTC. Translation: CASSPGLFGETQYF.

The chain combines TRBV4-2 with TRBJ2-7; a possible D gene is TRBD1 (5 bases). Looked up from germline, CDR1 is LGHNA and CDR2 is YNFKEQ. The CDR3 length is 14 residues. Trimming took off 0 bases at V and 3 bases at J, with 9 bases between the two ends. In DNA, the CDR3 is TGTGCCAGCAGCCAAGATCCCCAGGGCTACGAGCAGTACTTC. Translating it yields CASSQDPQGYEQYF.

The CDR3 loop is CASSPGATAKYTEAFF. CDR3 bases: TGTGCCAGCAGCCCAGGGGCGACAGCTAAGTACACTGAAGCTTTCTTT. This sequence joins TRBV5-5 and TRBJ1-1, with D maybe TRBD1 (6 bases). This CDR3 has 16 amino acids. Per germline, CDR1 SGHKS and CDR2 YYEKEE (reference sequence). V lost 4 bases, J lost 3 bases, and 19 bases lay in between.

The chain carries TRBV28 and TRBJ1-5; 7 bases align to TRBD1. Germline CDR1 and CDR2: MDHEN and SYDVKM. The CDR3 totals 16 residues. Losses at the gene ends were 6 bases for V and 0 bases for J; bases not matched to a gene: 8. CDR3 sequence reads: CASRSGQVVSNQPQHF. The CDR3 nucleotides are TGTGCCAGCAGGAGCGGACAGGTCGTTAGCAATCAGCCCCAGCATTTT.

In this sample, this clone turned up a few times. The chain recombines TRBV19 with TRBJ2-1, with D possibly being TRBD2 (5 bases). V was clipped by 3 bases and J by 5 bases, with 5 bases between them. This CDR3 is built from 12 residues. Per the germline V gene, CDR1 is LNHDA and CDR2 is SQIVND (reference sequence). CDR3 amino acids: CASSIGNNEQFF. The CDR3 nucleotides are TGTGCCAGTAGTATCGGGAACAATGAGCAGTTCTTC.

This sequence joins TRBV9 and TRBJ2-7, with D tentatively TRBD2 (6 bases). Germline V gene sequence: CDR1 SGDLS, CDR2 YYNGEE. V lost 4 bases to trimming and J lost 4 bases, with 15 bases between them. The CDR3 consists of 14 residues. The CDR3 region has the DNA TGTGCCAGCAGCTTCCAGGGAGGAGGATACGAGCAGTACTTC. As protein: CASSFQGGGYEQYF.

The chain couples TRBV27 to TRBJ2-7, with D perhaps matching TRBD2 (6 bases). Germline CDR1 is MNHEY and CDR2 is SMNVEV (reference sequence). Trimming took 4 bases from V and 5 from J, leaving 12 bases between them. The CDR3 sequence is 13 residues long. As DNA, the CDR3 is TGTGCCAGCAGTTACAAGGAGGGCCACGAGCAGTACTTC. Encoded protein: CASSYKEGHEQYF.

This clone was found once. The J gene is TRBJ2-1, the V gene TRBV7-6, with 7 bases identical to TRBD1. The CDR3 length is 13 residues. Trimming removed 5 bases from V and 10 bases from J; junction bases left unmatched: 8. Germline CDR1 and CDR2: SGHVS and FNYEAQ. CDR3 bases: TGTGCCAGCAGCCTTATAGAGACAGGGGAGCAGTTCTTC. Protein sequence: CASSLIETGEQFF. The entire variable domain, with the rest obtained from reference TRBV7-6 and TRBJ2-1, is as follows: GAGVSQSPRYKVTKRGQDVALRCDPISGHVSLYWYRQALGQGPEFLTYFNYEAQQDKSGLPNDRFSAERPEGSISTLTIQRTEQRDSAMYRCASSLIETGEQFFGPGTRLTVL.

This clone was seen just once. The chain joins TRBV6-6 to TRBJ1-5, with TRBD1 matching over 7 bases. CDR1 MNHNY and CDR2 SVGAGI come from the germline V gene (reference sequence). V lost 2 bases to trimming and J lost 6 bases; unmatched junction nucleotides: 4. This CDR3 contains 14 residues. The CDR3 here is CASSYGTAGQPQHF. In DNA, the CDR3 is TGTGCCAGCAGTTACGGGACAGCGGGTCAGCCCCAGCATTTT.